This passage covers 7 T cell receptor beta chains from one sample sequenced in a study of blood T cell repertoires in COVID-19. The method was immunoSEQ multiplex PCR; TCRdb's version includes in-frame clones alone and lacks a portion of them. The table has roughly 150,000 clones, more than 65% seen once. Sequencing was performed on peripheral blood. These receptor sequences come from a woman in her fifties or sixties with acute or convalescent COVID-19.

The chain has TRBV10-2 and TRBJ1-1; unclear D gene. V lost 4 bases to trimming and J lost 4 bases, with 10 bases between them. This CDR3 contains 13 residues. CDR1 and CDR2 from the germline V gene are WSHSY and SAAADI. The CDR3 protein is CASSGTLGTEAFF. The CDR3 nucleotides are TGCGCCAGCAGTGGTACTCTTGGCACTGAAGCTTTCTTT.

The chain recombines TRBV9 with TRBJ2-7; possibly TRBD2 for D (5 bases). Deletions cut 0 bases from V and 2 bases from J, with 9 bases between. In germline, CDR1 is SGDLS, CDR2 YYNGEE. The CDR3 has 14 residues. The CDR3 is CASSVARLPYEQYF. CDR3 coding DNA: TGTGCCAGCAGCGTAGCCCGACTACCCTACGAGCAGTACTTC.

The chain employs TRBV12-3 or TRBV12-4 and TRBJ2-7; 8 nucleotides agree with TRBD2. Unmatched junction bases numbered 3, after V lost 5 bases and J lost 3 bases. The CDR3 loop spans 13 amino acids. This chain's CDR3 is CASSPAGDYEQYF. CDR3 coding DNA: TGTGCCAGCAGTCCAGCGGGGGACTACGAGCAGTACTTC.

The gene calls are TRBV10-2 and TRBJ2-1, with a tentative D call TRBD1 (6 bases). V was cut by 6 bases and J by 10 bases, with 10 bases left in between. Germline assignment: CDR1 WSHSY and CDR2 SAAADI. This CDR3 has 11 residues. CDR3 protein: CASRFGQEQFF. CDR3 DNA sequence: TGCGCCAGCAGATTCGGACAGGAGCAGTTCTTC.

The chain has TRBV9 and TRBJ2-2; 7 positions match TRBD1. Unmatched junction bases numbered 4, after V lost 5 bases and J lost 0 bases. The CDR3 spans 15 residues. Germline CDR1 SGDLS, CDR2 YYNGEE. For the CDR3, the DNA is TGTGCCAGCAGTGCCGGGACAGCGAACACCGGGGAGCTGTTTTTT. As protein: CASSAGTANTGELFF.

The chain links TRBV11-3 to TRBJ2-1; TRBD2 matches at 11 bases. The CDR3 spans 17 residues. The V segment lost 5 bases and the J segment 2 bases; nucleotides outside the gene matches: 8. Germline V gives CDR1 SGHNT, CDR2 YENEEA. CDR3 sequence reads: CASSRTSGRNTYNEQFF. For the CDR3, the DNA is TGTGCCAGCAGCCGCACTAGCGGGAGAAATACCTACAATGAGCAGTTCTTC.

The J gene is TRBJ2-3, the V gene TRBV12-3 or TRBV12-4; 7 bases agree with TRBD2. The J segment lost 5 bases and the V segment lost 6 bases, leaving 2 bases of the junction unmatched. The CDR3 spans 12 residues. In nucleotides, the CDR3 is TGTGCCAGCAGGACGGGGGGAGATACGCAGTATTTT. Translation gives CASRTGGDTQYF.